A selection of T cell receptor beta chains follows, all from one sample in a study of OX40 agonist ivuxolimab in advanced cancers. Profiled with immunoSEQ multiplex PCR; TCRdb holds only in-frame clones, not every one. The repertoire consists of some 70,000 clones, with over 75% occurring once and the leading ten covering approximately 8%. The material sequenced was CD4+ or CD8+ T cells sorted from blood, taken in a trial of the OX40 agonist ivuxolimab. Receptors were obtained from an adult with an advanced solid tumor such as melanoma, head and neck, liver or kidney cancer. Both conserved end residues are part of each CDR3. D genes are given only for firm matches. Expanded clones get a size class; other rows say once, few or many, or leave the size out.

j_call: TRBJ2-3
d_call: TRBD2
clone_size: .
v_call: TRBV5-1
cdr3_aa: CASSFRGAGADTQYF
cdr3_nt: TGCGCCAGCAGCTTTAGAGGGGCGGGGGCAGATACGCAGTATTTT

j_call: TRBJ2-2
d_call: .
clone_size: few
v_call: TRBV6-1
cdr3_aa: CASRIDRTGELFF
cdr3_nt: TGTGCCAGCAGGATAGACAGGACCGGGGAGCTGTTTTTT

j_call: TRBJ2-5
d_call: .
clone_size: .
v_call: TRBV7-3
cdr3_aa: CASSHQETQYF
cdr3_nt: TGTGCCAGCAGCCACCAAGAGACCCAGTACTTC

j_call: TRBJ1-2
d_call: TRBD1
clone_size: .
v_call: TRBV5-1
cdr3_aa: CASGTGDYGYTF
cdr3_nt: TGCGCCAGCGGAACAGGGGACTATGGCTACACCTTC

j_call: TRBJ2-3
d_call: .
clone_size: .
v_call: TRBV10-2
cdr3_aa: CASSVQQGDTQYF
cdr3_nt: TGCGCCAGCAGTGTCCAACAGGGAGATACGCAGTATTTT

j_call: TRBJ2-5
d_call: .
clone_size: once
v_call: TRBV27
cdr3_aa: CASATGDQETQYF
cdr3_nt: TGTGCCAGCGCTACAGGAGATCAAGAGACCCAGTACTTC

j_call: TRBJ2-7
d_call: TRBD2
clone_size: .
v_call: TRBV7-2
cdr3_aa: CASSWTSGGSYEQYF
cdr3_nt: TGTGCCAGCAGCTGGACTAGCGGGGGCTCCTACGAGCAGTACTTC

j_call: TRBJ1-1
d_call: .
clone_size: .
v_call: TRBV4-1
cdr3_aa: CASSQGYTEAFF
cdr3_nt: TGCGCCAGCAGCCAAGGGTACACTGAAGCTTTCTTT

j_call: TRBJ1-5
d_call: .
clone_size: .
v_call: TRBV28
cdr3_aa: CASSRTSYNQPQHF
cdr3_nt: TGTGCCAGCAGTCGGACAAGTTACAATCAGCCCCAGCATTTT

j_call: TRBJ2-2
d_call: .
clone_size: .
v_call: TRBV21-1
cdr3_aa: CATALGELFF
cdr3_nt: TGTGCCACCGCGTTGGGGGAGCTGTTTTTT

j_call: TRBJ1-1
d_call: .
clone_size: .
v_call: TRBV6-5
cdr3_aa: CASSFQGPMNTEAFF
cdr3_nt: TGTGCCAGCAGTTTCCAGGGGCCCATGAACACTGAAGCTTTCTTT

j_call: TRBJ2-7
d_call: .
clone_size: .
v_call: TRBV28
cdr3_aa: CASSQTVQGYEQYF
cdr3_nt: TGTGCCAGCAGTCAAACCGTACAGGGTTACGAGCAGTACTTC

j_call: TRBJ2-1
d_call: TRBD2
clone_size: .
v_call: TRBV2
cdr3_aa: CASSSSSGRSYNEQFF
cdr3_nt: TGTGCCAGCAGTTCCTCTAGCGGGAGATCCTACAATGAGCAGTTCTTC

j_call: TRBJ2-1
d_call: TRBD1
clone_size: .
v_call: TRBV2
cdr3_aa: CASRQGANNEQFF
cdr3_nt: TGTGCCAGCAGACAGGGGGCGAACAATGAGCAGTTCTTC

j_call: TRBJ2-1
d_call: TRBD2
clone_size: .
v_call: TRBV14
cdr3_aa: CASSQPGTSGIYNEQFF
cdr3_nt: TGTGCCAGCAGCCAACCCGGGACTAGCGGGATATACAATGAGCAGTTCTTC

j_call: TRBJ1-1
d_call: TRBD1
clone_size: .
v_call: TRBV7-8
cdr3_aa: CASSSTRTGFEAFF
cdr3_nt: TGTGCCAGCAGCTCGACGCGGACAGGGTTTGAAGCTTTCTTT

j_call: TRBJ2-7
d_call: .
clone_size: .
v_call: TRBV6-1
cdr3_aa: CASSEVHRTYEQYF
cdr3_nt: TGTGCCAGCAGTGAAGTTCACCGCACCTACGAGCAGTACTTC

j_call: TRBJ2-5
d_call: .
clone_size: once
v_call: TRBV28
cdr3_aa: CASSSVTTGIWYF
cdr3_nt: TGTGCCAGCAGTTCCGTAACGACAGGCATTTGGTACTTC

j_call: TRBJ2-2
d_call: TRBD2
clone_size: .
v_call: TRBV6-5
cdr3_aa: CAISGSGSNVGELFF
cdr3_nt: TGTGCCATCTCCGGTAGCGGGAGTAACGTCGGGGAGCTGTTTTTT